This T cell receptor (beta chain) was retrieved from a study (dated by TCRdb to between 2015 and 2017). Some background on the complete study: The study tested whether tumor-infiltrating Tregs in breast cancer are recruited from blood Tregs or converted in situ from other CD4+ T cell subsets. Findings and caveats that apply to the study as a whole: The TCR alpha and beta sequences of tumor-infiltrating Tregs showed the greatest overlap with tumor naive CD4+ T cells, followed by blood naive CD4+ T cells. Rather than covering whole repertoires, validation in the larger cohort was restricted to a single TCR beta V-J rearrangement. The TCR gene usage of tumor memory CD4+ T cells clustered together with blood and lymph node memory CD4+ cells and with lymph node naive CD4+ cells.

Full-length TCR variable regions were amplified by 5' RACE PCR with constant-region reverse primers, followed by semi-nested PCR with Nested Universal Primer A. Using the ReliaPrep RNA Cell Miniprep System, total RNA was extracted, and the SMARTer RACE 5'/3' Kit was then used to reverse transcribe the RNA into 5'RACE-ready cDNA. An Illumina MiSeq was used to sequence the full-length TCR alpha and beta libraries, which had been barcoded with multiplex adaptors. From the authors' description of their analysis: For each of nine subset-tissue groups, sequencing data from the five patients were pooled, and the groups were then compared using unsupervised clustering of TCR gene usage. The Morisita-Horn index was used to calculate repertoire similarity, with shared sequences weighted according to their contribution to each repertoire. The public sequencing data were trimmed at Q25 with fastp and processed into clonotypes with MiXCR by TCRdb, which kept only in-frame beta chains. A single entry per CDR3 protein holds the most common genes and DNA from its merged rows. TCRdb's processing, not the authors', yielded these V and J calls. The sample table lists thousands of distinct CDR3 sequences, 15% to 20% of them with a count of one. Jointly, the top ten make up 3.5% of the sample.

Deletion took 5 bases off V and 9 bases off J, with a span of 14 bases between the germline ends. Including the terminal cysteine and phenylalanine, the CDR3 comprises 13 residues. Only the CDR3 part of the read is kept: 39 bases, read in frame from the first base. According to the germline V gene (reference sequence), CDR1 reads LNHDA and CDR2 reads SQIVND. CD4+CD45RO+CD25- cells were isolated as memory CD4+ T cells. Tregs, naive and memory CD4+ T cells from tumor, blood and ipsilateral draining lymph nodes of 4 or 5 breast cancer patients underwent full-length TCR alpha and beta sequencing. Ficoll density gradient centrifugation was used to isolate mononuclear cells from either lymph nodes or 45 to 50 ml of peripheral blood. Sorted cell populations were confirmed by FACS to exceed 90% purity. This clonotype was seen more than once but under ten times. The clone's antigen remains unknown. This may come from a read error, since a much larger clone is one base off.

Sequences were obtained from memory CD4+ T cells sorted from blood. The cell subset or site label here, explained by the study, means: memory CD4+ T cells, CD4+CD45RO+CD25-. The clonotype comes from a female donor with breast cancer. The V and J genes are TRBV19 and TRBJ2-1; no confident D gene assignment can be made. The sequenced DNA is TGTGCCAGTAGTGGTCAGTGGCAAGGTGAGCAGTTCTTC. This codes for CASSGQWQGEQFF. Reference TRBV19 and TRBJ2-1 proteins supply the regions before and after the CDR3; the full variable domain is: DGGITQSPKYLFRKEGQNVTLSCEQNLNHDAMYWYRQDPGQGLRLIYYSQIVNDFQKGDIAEGYSVSREKKESFPLTVTSAQKNPTAFYLCASSGQWQGEQFFGPGTRLTVL.